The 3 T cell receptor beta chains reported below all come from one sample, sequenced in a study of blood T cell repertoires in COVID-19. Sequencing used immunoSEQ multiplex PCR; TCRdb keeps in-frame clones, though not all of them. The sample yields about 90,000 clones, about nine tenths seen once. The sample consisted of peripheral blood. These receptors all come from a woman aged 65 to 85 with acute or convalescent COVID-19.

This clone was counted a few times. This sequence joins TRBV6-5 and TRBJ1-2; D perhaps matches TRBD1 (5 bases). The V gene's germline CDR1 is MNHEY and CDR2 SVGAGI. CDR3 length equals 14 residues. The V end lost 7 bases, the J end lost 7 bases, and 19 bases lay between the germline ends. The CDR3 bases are TGTGCCAGCACCACCCGGGGGGTGGAGGGTGGCTACACCTTC. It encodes CASTTRGVEGGYTF.

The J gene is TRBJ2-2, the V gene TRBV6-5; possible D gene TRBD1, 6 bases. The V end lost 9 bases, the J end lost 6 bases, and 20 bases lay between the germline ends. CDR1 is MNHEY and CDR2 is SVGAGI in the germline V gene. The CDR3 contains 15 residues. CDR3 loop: CASLMTGRLPGELFF. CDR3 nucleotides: TGTGCCAGTCTTATGACAGGACGGTTACCCGGGGAGCTGTTTTTT.

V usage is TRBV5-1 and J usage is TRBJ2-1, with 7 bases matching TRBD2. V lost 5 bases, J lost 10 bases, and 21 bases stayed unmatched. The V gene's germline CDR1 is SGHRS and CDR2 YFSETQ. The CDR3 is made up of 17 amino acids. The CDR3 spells CASSGAAGVYTMGEQFF. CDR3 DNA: TGCGCCAGCAGTGGGGCGGCGGGAGTTTATACAATGGGGGAGCAGTTCTTC.